Sequencing of this T cell receptor (beta chain) was carried out in a study of OX40 agonist ivuxolimab in advanced cancers. About the research overall: Every 2 weeks, patients got intravenous ivuxolimab at one of six dose levels (0.01-10 mg/kg). Checkpoint inhibitors had been given previously to 40% of patients.

Regarding this clone: Its specificity is unknown.

TCRdb keeps only in-frame clones here, not all; method: immunoSEQ multiplex PCR. Altogether roughly 150,000 clones are present, roughly 94% being singletons, with the ten largest covering around 0.31%. Study findings and constraints: Clonal expansion from baseline to week 6 occurred in both CD4+ and CD8+ T cells. More expanded clones were seen, on average, in CD8+ T cells than in CD4+.

This CDR3 contains 14 residues. J was trimmed by 7 bases and V by 6 bases; bases with no gene match: 8. Germline CDR1 is KGHSH and CDR2 is LQKENI. The starting material was CD4+ or CD8+ T cells sorted from blood, obtained in a trial of the OX40 agonist ivuxolimab. The TCR was taken from an adult with an advanced solid tumor such as melanoma, head and neck, liver or kidney cancer. The chain couples TRBV18 to TRBJ1-5, with 8 bases fitting TRBD1. The CDR3 bases are TGTGCCAGCTCGCCCGACAGGGGAAGCCAGCCCCAGCATTTT. It is translated as CASSPDRGSQPQHF.